These T cell receptor beta chains were read from a single sample in a study of T cell responses to AZD1222 COVID-19 vaccine. TCRdb's copy holds only in-frame clones and misses some; the assay was immunoSEQ multiplex PCR. The repertoire holds fewer than 35,000 clones, roughly 92% seen once, with 45% in the top ten. Specimen: peripheral blood, collected on day 0 of AZD1222 vaccination. These receptors all stem from an adult in good health. Both conserved end residues are part of each CDR3. D genes are given only for firm matches. Rows give clone size only sometimes, using once, few, many, or a class for an expanded clone.

TRBV27	.	TRBJ2-3	TRBD2	CASSSLGLAPDTQYF	TGTGCCAGCAGTTCGCTGGGACTAGCTCCCGATACGCAGTATTTT
TRBV18	.	TRBJ1-5	.	CASSSDGQFNQPQHF	TGTGCCAGCTCGTCCGACGGGCAGTTCAATCAGCCCCAGCATTTT
TRBV6-6	.	TRBJ2-1	TRBD2	CASSYSLAGGPDEQFF	TGTGCCAGCAGTTACTCGTTAGCGGGGGGGCCCGATGAGCAGTTCTTC
TRBV3-1/TRBV3-2	.	TRBJ2-2	TRBD1	CASSRRGQGVRTGELFF	TGTGCCAGCAGCCGCCGGGGACAGGGGGTACGCACCGGGGAGCTGTTTTTT
TRBV7-2	.	TRBJ1-6	.	CASSLDTGSIHF	TGTGCCAGCAGCTTAGACACGGGTAGCATCCACTTT
TRBV3-1/TRBV3-2	.	TRBJ2-2	.	CASSQRKIGGGELFF	TGTGCCAGCAGCCAAAGGAAGATCGGGGGCGGGGAGCTGTTTTTT
TRBV6-5	.	TRBJ1-6	.	CASNTGLSPPLHF	TGTGCCAGTAACACGGGCCTTTCTCCACCCCTCCACTTT
TRBV5-4	once	TRBJ1-1	.	CASSLSRGNTEAFF	TGTGCCAGCAGCCTCAGCAGGGGGAACACTGAAGCTTTCTTT
TRBV6-5	.	TRBJ1-3	TRBD1	CASSPDRGPGNTIYF	TGTGCCAGCAGTCCAGACAGGGGGCCTGGAAACACCATATATTTT
TRBV11-2	.	TRBJ1-4	TRBD1	CASSFGTGNEKLFF	TGTGCCAGCAGCTTCGGGACAGGGAATGAAAAACTGTTTTTT
TRBV5-4	.	TRBJ1-3	.	CASSLNSVGYGNTIYF	TGTGCCAGCAGCTTAAATTCGGTGGGCTACGGAAACACCATATATTTT
TRBV7-2	once	TRBJ2-2	TRBD2	CASSGTSKTGELFF	TGTGCCAGCAGTGGGACTAGCAAGACCGGGGAGCTGTTTTTT
TRBV7-9	.	TRBJ1-2	.	CASSPNEGTYGYTF	TGTGCCAGCAGCCCCAATGAGGGGACCTATGGCTACACCTTC
TRBV5-1	few	TRBJ1-2	.	CASSLDTGRVYGYTF	TGCGCCAGCAGCTTGGATACAGGCCGGGTCTATGGCTACACCTTC
TRBV6-5	.	TRBJ2-7	.	CASSYSSQGYEQYF	TGTGCCAGCAGTTACTCTTCTCAGGGTTACGAGCAGTACTTC
TRBV6-5	.	TRBJ1-2	.	CASTWSKANYGYTF	TGTGCCAGCACTTGGAGTAAAGCTAACTATGGCTACACCTTC
TRBV14	.	TRBJ1-1	TRBD1	CASSQDRVITEAFF	TGTGCCAGCAGCCAGGACAGGGTGATCACTGAAGCTTTCTTT
TRBV11-2	.	TRBJ1-1	TRBD1	CASSLGTGQKTTEAFF	TGTGCCAGCAGCTTAGGGACAGGGCAGAAAACGACTGAAGCTTTCTTT
TRBV2	.	TRBJ2-1	TRBD2	CASGREVNEQFF	TGTGCCAGCGGGAGGGAAGTAAATGAGCAGTTCTTC
TRBV5-1	once	TRBJ1-2	.	CASSLVAGLGDYGYTF	TGCGCCAGCAGCTTGGTAGCAGGGCTCGGGGACTATGGCTACACCTTC
TRBV9	.	TRBJ2-2	TRBD2	CASSPQGRGRVTGELFF	TGTGCCAGCAGCCCCCAAGGGAGGGGAAGGGTAACCGGGGAGCTGTTTTTT
TRBV7-8	.	TRBJ2-7	TRBD1	CASSRTGVAYEQYF	TGTGCCAGCAGTCGGACAGGGGTGGCCTACGAGCAGTACTTC
TRBV19	.	TRBJ2-2	TRBD1	CASRTGGTGELFF	TGTGCCAGTCGGACAGGGGGCACCGGGGAGCTGTTTTTT
TRBV5-1	.	TRBJ1-3	TRBD1	CASSHGQGPNTIYF	TGCGCCAGCAGCCACGGACAGGGACCAAACACCATATATTTT
TRBV20-1	once	TRBJ1-2	.	CSASPTDISNYGYTF	TGCAGTGCTAGTCCCACGGACATTTCTAACTATGGCTACACCTTC
TRBV7-8	.	TRBJ2-7	.	CASSLGPGKYEQYF	TGTGCCAGCAGCTTAGGCCCAGGGAAATACGAGCAGTACTTC
TRBV11-2	.	TRBJ2-1	TRBD2	CASSSSGGRREQFF	TGTGCCAGCAGCTCCAGCGGGGGGAGACGTGAGCAGTTCTTC
TRBV15	once	TRBJ2-3	TRBD2	CATSRDGGYRTDTQYF	TGTGCCACCAGCAGAGACGGGGGGTATCGCACAGATACGCAGTATTTT
TRBV3-1/TRBV3-2	.	TRBJ2-5	.	CASSPASGNRGQYF	TGTGCCAGCAGCCCCGCCTCGGGGAATCGGGGCCAGTACTTC
TRBV7-9	.	TRBJ2-1	TRBD2	CASSPRGGQDEQFF	TGTGCCAGCAGCCCCCGGGGGGGGCAAGATGAGCAGTTCTTC
TRBV5-1	.	TRBJ2-2	.	CASSLTRADTGELFF	TGCGCCAGCAGCTTGACGCGGGCTGACACCGGGGAGCTGTTTTTT
TRBV5-1	.	TRBJ1-5	.	CASSLDWGSNQPQHF	TGCGCCAGCAGCTTGGACTGGGGTAGCAATCAGCCCCAGCATTTT
TRBV29-1	.	TRBJ2-1	.	CSVDGKTRRREQFF	TGCAGCGTTGATGGGAAGACCAGGAGAAGGGAGCAGTTCTTC
TRBV7-2	few	TRBJ1-1	.	CASSFRQDWNTEAFF	TGTGCCAGCAGCTTCCGACAGGATTGGAACACTGAAGCTTTCTTT
TRBV29-1	.	TRBJ2-3	.	CSVDSITEGASDTQYF	TGCAGCGTTGATTCCATCACGGAGGGGGCATCCGATACGCAGTATTTT
TRBV6-5	.	TRBJ1-1	TRBD1	CASHRGQGSTEAFF	TGTGCCAGCCATAGGGGGCAGGGGTCCACTGAAGCTTTCTTT
TRBV25-1	.	TRBJ1-3	.	CASSEFAGSGNTIYF	TGTGCCAGCAGTGAATTTGCAGGGTCAGGAAACACCATATATTTT
TRBV21-1	.	TRBJ2-2	.	CASSKGEQLGTGELFF	TGTGCCAGCAGCAAGGGGGAACAGCTGGGCACCGGGGAGCTGTTTTTT
TRBV6-1	.	TRBJ2-5	.	CASSEEAYQETQYF	TGTGCCAGCAGTGAGGAGGCGTACCAAGAGACCCAGTACTTC
TRBV19	.	TRBJ1-5	.	CASSIDLVDRSNQPQHF	TGTGCCAGTAGTATAGATTTGGTTGACAGGAGCAATCAGCCCCAGCATTTT
TRBV5-6	.	TRBJ1-1	.	CASSSQGWDTEAFF	TGTGCCAGCAGCTCGCAGGGTTGGGACACTGAAGCTTTCTTT
TRBV10-2	.	TRBJ1-1	TRBD1	CASSESTGGSLGTEAFF	TGCGCCAGCAGTGAGTCGACAGGGGGGTCCCTTGGCACTGAAGCTTTCTTT
TRBV4-2	.	TRBJ1-1	.	CASSQDPQVPGAEAFF	TGTGCCAGCAGCCAAGATCCTCAGGTTCCGGGGGCTGAAGCTTTCTTT
TRBV30	.	TRBJ1-2	TRBD1	CAWSRDRANYGYTF	TGTGCCTGGAGCCGGGACAGAGCTAACTATGGCTACACCTTC
TRBV3-1/TRBV3-2	once	TRBJ1-1	.	CASSQETRAGDTEAFF	TGTGCCAGCAGCCAAGAAACGAGGGCAGGGGACACTGAAGCTTTCTTT
TRBV6-5	once	TRBJ1-5	.	CASRQGLNQPQHF	TGTGCCAGCCGGCAGGGCCTAAATCAGCCCCAGCATTTT
TRBV18	.	TRBJ2-7	TRBD1	CASSLSGTGTYEQYF	TGTGCCAGCTCACTCTCCGGGACAGGGACCTACGAGCAGTACTTC
TRBV18	medium-sized	TRBJ1-1	.	CASSPLPGEMNTEAFF	TGTGCCAGCTCACCGCTACCCGGGGAGATGAACACTGAAGCTTTCTTT
TRBV3-1/TRBV3-2	.	TRBJ2-3	TRBD1	CASSQVRGWADTQYF	TGTGCCAGCAGCCAAGTCAGGGGGTGGGCAGATACGCAGTATTTT
TRBV28	.	TRBJ2-7	TRBD2	CASSQSGGPYEQYF	TGTGCCAGCAGCCAGAGCGGGGGACCCTACGAGCAGTACTTC
TRBV5-4	once	TRBJ2-7	.	CASSLDRAYEQYF	TGTGCCAGCAGCTTGGATCGGGCCTACGAGCAGTACTTC
TRBV5-5	.	TRBJ1-3	.	CASSLAAGRHSGNTIYF	TGTGCCAGCAGCTTGGCCGCGGGACGGCACTCTGGAAACACCATATATTTT
TRBV2	.	TRBJ1-4	.	CASSEDRTTNEKLFF	TGTGCCAGCAGTGAAGACAGGACAACTAATGAAAAACTGTTTTTT
TRBV11-3	.	TRBJ1-6	TRBD1	CASSSLTGGQGDNSPLHF	TGTGCCAGCAGCTCGCTGACAGGGGGTCAGGGGGATAATTCACCCCTCCACTTT
TRBV28	once	TRBJ2-7	.	CASTSGPIYEQYF	TGTGCCAGCACCTCCGGACCGATCTACGAGCAGTACTTC
TRBV28	.	TRBJ2-3	TRBD1	CASSQGQGGTDTQYF	TGTGCCAGCAGTCAGGGACAGGGGGGCACAGATACGCAGTATTTT
TRBV20-1	.	TRBJ2-5	TRBD2	CSAMRGVTQYF	TGCAGTGCTATGCGGGGGGTGACCCAGTACTTC
TRBV7-2	once	TRBJ2-7	.	CASSSYRAYEQYF	TGTGCCAGCAGCTCGTACAGGGCGTACGAGCAGTACTTC
TRBV5-6	.	TRBJ1-1	.	CASSFLQGRNTEAFF	TGTGCCAGCAGCTTCCTACAGGGACGGAACACTGAAGCTTTCTTT
TRBV5-6	.	TRBJ2-5	TRBD2	CASSFLKRGTTQYF	TGTGCCAGCAGCTTTCTTAAGCGGGGCACCACCCAGTACTTC